The T cell receptor beta chain under discussion was sequenced for a study of control samples from healthy donors and cancer patients. CDR1 MDHEN and CDR2 SYDVKM come from the germline V gene. The CDR3 runs 14 residues. The germline V and J ends were trimmed by 3 bases and 3 bases, with 11 bases remaining between them. The protocol was immunoSEQ multiplex PCR, while the TCRdb copy is restricted to in-frame clones and leaves out a portion. The table has about 70,000 clones, roughly 80% seen once. Sequencing used PBMCs. The V call is TRBV28, the J call TRBJ1-2; D call uncertain. This TCR was recovered from a woman between 50 and 59 years old with lung cancer. CDR3 nucleotide sequence: TGTGCCAGCAGTTTCATGACAAGCGACTATGGCTACACCTTC. Its protein product is CASSFMTSDYGYTF.